Below are 13 T cell receptor beta chains sequenced from a single sample in a study of T cells in Graves' hyperthyroidism and ophthalmopathy. TCR beta CDR3 regions were amplified from RNA. HTBI primers were employed in a first-round RT-PCR of the TCR CDR3. TCRdb fed the multiplex PCR reads into MiXCR, producing one record per CDR3 protein. The sample yields under 800,000 distinct CDR3 sequences, 11% to 15% seen once. Sequences were obtained from blood. The origin of the receptors is a woman between 18 and 29 years old with Graves' hyperthyroidism.

The chain is built from TRBV24-1 and TRBJ2-2, with D possibly being TRBD2 (6 bases). The germline gives CDR1 KGHDR, CDR2 SFDVKD. V was clipped by 9 bases and J by 1 base, with 8 bases between them. The CDR3 contains 13 residues. CDR3 coding DNA: TGTGCCACCGGGGACTGGAACACCGGGGAGCTGTTTTTT. Amino acid sequence: CATGDWNTGELFF.

V is TRBV19 and J is TRBJ1-5; TRBD1 matches 7 bases. The junction had 6 bases not matched to a gene; V was cut back by 5 bases and J by 2 bases. This CDR3 comprises 15 residues. CDR1 is LNHDA, CDR2 SQIVND, per germline (reference sequence). This CDR3 is CASSADRAGNQPQHF. The CDR3 DNA follows: TGTGCCAGTAGTGCCGACAGGGCGGGCAATCAGCCCCAGCATTTT. The full variable domain, its missing parts supplied by reference TRBV19 and TRBJ1-5, is DGGITQSPKYLFRKEGQNVTLSCEQNLNHDAMYWYRQDPGQGLRLIYYSQIVNDFQKGDIAEGYSVSREKKESFPLTVTSAQKNPTAFYLCASSADRAGNQPQHFGDGTRLSIL.

The table lists this clonotype with many counts. This chain connects TRBV13 to TRBJ2-2; a weak D match, TRBD2 (6 bases). The CDR3 is 15 amino acids. V lost 5 bases and J lost 6, with 16 bases in between. The germline gives CDR1 PRHDT, CDR2 FYEKMQ (reference sequence). CDR3 in DNA: TGTGCCAGCAGCGCGGGACCAAGTGGGCCCGGGGAGCTGTTTTTT. This codes for CASSAGPSGPGELFF.

This clonotype was seen only a few times. Possible read error: a much larger clone is one base away. The chain is built from TRBV12-3 or TRBV12-4 and TRBJ2-6; TRBD1 might be the D (6 bases). The CDR3 extends over 15 amino acids. V was shortened by 3 bases and J by 2 bases, with 8 bases between the two germline ends. CDR3 bases: TGTGCCAGCAGTTTTTGGGGGCCTGGGGCCAACGTCCTGACTTTC. Its translation is CASSFWGPGANVLTF.

This clonotype has at least ten counts. The chain couples TRBV7-9 to TRBJ2-3; D is unresolved. The CDR3 sequence is 16 residues long. In germline, CDR1 is SEHNR, CDR2 FQNEAQ (reference sequence). Trimming removed 5 bases from V and 0 bases from J, with 15 bases in between. The DNA for the CDR3 is TGTGCCAGCAGCCCCGACCTGACATCTAGCACAGATACGCAGTATTTT. The encoded protein is CASSPDLTSSTDTQYF.

Many counts were recorded for this clonotype. J is TRBJ2-1 and V is TRBV29-1, with TRBD2 identical over 7 bases. The J segment lost 1 base and the V segment lost 4 bases, leaving 10 bases of the junction unmatched. The germline V gene encodes CDR1 SQVTM and CDR2 ANQGSEA. This CDR3 is built from 16 residues. In nucleotides, the CDR3 is TGCAGCGTTGTAGGCATAGCTAGCGGTTCCTACAATGAGCAGTTCTTC. It encodes CSVVGIASGSYNEQFF.

This clonotype was seen more than once but under ten times. The chain links TRBV5-1 to TRBJ2-5; 8 bases fit TRBD1. Losses at the gene ends were 0 bases for V and 4 bases for J; bases not matched to a gene: 8. Germline CDR1 is SGHRS and CDR2 is YFSETQ. The length of the CDR3 is 16 residues. This chain's CDR3 is CASSLVAGGGGETQYF. The CDR3 DNA reads TGCGCCAGCAGCTTGGTGGCAGGGGGCGGTGGAGAGACCCAGTACTTC.

This clonotype was found many times. The CDR3 nucleotides read TGTGCCAGCACCCCCGCGGGGGGCGCAGATACGCAGTATTTT. It is translated as CASTPAGGADTQYF. The J gene is TRBJ2-3, the V gene TRBV2; 8 bases map to TRBD2. The CDR3 runs to 14 residues. Trimming cost V 7 bases and J 4 bases; bases outside gene matches: 7. CDR1 and CDR2 from the germline V gene are SNHLY and FYNNEI.

This clonotype was observed many times. The chain couples TRBV7-2 to TRBJ2-1, with D possibly matching TRBD2 (6 bases). There are 16 residues in the CDR3. Germline loops: CDR1 SGHTA, CDR2 FQGNSA. Trimming took 6 bases from V and 6 from J, leaving 21 bases between them. CDR3 amino acids: CASRPLGGKRGNEQFF. CDR3 DNA sequence: TGTGCCAGCAGACCCCTAGGCGGGAAGAGGGGCAATGAGCAGTTCTTC.

This clonotype occurred many times. The chain has TRBV12-3 or TRBV12-4 and TRBJ2-7; a possible D gene is TRBD2 (6 bases). The CDR3 extends over 13 amino acids. Between the trimmed V and J ends, which lost 6 bases and 4 bases, there was a span of 13 bases. The CDR3: CASRGTVRYEQYF. In nucleotides, the CDR3 is TGTGCCAGCAGGGGGACTGTGAGATACGAGCAGTACTTC.

This clonotype occurred a few times. The chain recombines TRBV20-1 with TRBJ2-1, with a tentative D call TRBD2 (6 bases). Trimming stripped 3 bases from V and 0 bases from J, with 15 bases between. The CDR3 length is 16 residues. The germline gives CDR1 DFQATT, CDR2 SNEGSKA (reference sequence). The CDR3 loop reads CSASYGGGSSYNEQFF. Here the CDR3 DNA reads TGCAGTGCTAGTTATGGTGGAGGGAGCTCCTACAATGAGCAGTTCTTC.

This chain joins TRBV5-1 and TRBJ2-1; TRBD2 matches 8 bases. J gave up 8 bases and V 0 bases, and 7 bases lay outside the gene matches. This CDR3 has 15 residues. Per germline, CDR1 SGHRS and CDR2 YFSETQ. The CDR3, as DNA: TGCGCCAGCAGCTTGGTGGCCGGGAGGGAATATGAGCAGTTCTTC. Protein product: CASSLVAGREYEQFF.

This sequence joins TRBV6-5 and TRBJ2-1; D possibly corresponds to TRBD1 (6 bases). CDR1 and CDR2 (germline): MNHEY, SVGAGI. This CDR3 spans 14 amino acids. The ends were cut back, 0 bases at V and 9 bases at J, with 12 bases in the middle. CDR3 residues: CASSYSGETGEQFF. For the CDR3, the DNA is TGTGCCAGCAGTTACTCGGGAGAGACAGGTGAGCAGTTCTTC.